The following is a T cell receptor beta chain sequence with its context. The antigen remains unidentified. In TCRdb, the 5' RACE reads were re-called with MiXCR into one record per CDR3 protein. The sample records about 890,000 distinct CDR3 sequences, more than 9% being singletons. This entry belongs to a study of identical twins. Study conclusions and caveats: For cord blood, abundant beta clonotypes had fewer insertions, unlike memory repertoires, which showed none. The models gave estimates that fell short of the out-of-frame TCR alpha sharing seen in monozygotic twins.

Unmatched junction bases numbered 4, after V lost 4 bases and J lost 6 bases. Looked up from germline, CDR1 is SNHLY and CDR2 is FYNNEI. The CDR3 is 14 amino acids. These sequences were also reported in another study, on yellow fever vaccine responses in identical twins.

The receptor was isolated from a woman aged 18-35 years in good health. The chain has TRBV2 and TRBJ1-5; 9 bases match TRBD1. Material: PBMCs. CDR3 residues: CASSVQGAAQPQHF. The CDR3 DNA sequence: TGTGCCAGCAGTGTACAGGGGGCGGCTCAGCCCCAGCATTTT.